This is a list of T cell receptor beta chains from one sample in a study of radiotherapy plus CTLA-4 blockade in lung cancer. The data were produced by immunoSEQ multiplex PCR, yet TCRdb's version contains in-frame clones alone and is incomplete. The table shows tens of thousands of clones, with around 80% occurring only once. Sequenced here: peripheral blood, sampled from a patient treated with radiotherapy plus ipilimumab. The receptors derive from a human donor with non-small cell lung cancer who had a complete response to radiotherapy plus ipilimumab. CDR3s include the opening cysteine and the closing phenylalanine or tryptophan. D genes are given only for firm matches. Size values are once, few and many counts, or a class for expanded clones, and some rows have none.

TGTGCCAGCAGCTTAGACCTTCCAAGTATGAATAGGCTGTTTTTT,CASSLDLPSMNRLFF,NA,NA,TRBV11-2,TRBJ1-4
TGTGCCAGCAGTTTCAACAGGGGAGGGTTGGAAAAACTGTTTTTT,CASSFNRGGLEKLFF,once,TRBD1,TRBV2,TRBJ1-4
TGTGCCAGCAGCGTAGCGGGAGGGGAGCAAGAGACCCAGTACTTC,CASSVAGGEQETQYF,NA,TRBD2,TRBV9,TRBJ2-5
TGTGCCAGCAGCTTAGGGTGGACAGGGGTTGTCACCGGGGAGCTGTTTTTT,CASSLGWTGVVTGELFF,NA,TRBD1,TRBV11-3,TRBJ2-2
TGTGCCAGCAGTCTAGGACTAGCGGCCAACAATGAGCAGTTCTTC,CASSLGLAANNEQFF,NA,TRBD2,TRBV2,TRBJ2-1
TGTGCCAGCAGCGTAGCGGGCATCTCCTATGGCTACACCTTC,CASSVAGISYGYTF,NA,NA,TRBV9,TRBJ1-2
TGTGCCAGCAGCCAGGGGTTCAGGAATGAGCAGTTCTTC,CASSQGFRNEQFF,NA,NA,TRBV11-3,TRBJ2-1
TGTGCCAGCTCACTCGGGGCACCACGCTACGAGCAGTACTTC,CASSLGAPRYEQYF,NA,NA,TRBV18,TRBJ2-7
TGTGCCAGCAGTTTAGGGGAGACCGCCTACAATGAGCAGTTCTTC,CASSLGETAYNEQFF,NA,NA,TRBV27,TRBJ2-1
TGTGCCAGCAGCCTGGGACAGGGGAACACCGGGGAGCTGTTTTTT,CASSLGQGNTGELFF,NA,TRBD1,TRBV6-4,TRBJ2-2
TGTGCCAGCAGTCTTCGACTAGCGGTAACAGATACGCAGTATTTT,CASSLRLAVTDTQYF,NA,TRBD2,TRBV13,TRBJ2-3
TGTGCCTGGAGTGTAGGACTAGCGGACACAGATACGCAGTATTTT,CAWSVGLADTDTQYF,NA,TRBD2,TRBV30,TRBJ2-3
TGCGCCAGCAGGCTCGTCGGAGGACTTAACTATGGCTACACCTTC,CASRLVGGLNYGYTF,NA,NA,TRBV5-1,TRBJ1-2
TGCGCCAGCAGCTCCGGACAGGATGTGTACTATGGCTACACCTTC,CASSSGQDVYYGYTF,NA,TRBD1,TRBV4-1,TRBJ1-2
TGTGCCAGTACTCCCCGCCGGGGAGATACGCAGTATTTT,CASTPRRGDTQYF,few,NA,TRBV19,TRBJ2-3
TGTGCCAGCAGCCATGGGGCCCTCCTAGCACCCCTCCACTTT,CASSHGALLAPLHF,NA,NA,TRBV5-4,TRBJ1-6
TGTGCCAGCAGCTCCGAAGGGACTAGCTACGAGCAGTACTTC,CASSSEGTSYEQYF,NA,TRBD2,TRBV11-3,TRBJ2-7
TGTGCCAGCAGCCCCAGTTTTTGGGGGGGTGACACCGGGGAGCTGTTTTTT,CASSPSFWGGDTGELFF,NA,TRBD2,TRBV9,TRBJ2-2
TGTGCCAGCAGCCGCGAAACAGGGACGGGGCAGTACTTC,CASSRETGTGQYF,NA,NA,TRBV7-9,TRBJ2-7
TGTGCCAGCACCCCCAACAGCTACGAGCAGTACTTC,CASTPNSYEQYF,NA,NA,TRBV11-2,TRBJ2-7
TGTGCCAGCACAAGATTGGGGGGGGATAGCAATCAGCCCCAGCATTTT,CASTRLGGDSNQPQHF,NA,NA,TRBV6-4,TRBJ1-5
TGTGCCAGCAGGACGCAGGGAGGTGGCTACACCTTC,CASRTQGGGYTF,NA,NA,TRBV27,TRBJ1-2
TGTGCCAGCAGCTCAAACAGGCCTGAAGCTTTCTTT,CASSSNRPEAFF,NA,NA,TRBV7-9,TRBJ1-1
TGTGCCAGCAGCCCCATCGTAGGGGAGCCGGGAGAAGGGAATGAGCAGTTCTTC,CASSPIVGEPGEGNEQFF,NA,NA,TRBV7-8,TRBJ2-1
TGTGCCACCAGCAGACCCCCCCGCTTCACTGAAGCTTTCTTT,CATSRPPRFTEAFF,NA,NA,TRBV15,TRBJ1-1
TGTGCCAGCAGCCTCAATTGGGGCGTTGAACACAATGAGCAGTTCTTC,CASSLNWGVEHNEQFF,NA,NA,TRBV7-9,TRBJ2-1
TGTGCCAGCTCCCCGACCCGGGCCGGGGAGCTGTTTTTT,CASSPTRAGELFF,NA,NA,TRBV18,TRBJ2-2
TGTGCCAGCAGCTTTGGGGGTGTGTTCACTGAAGCTTTCTTT,CASSFGGVFTEAFF,NA,NA,TRBV5-4,TRBJ1-1
TGCGCCAGCAGCCGGGAATCGACAGGCCCCTACGAGCAGTACTTC,CASSRESTGPYEQYF,NA,NA,TRBV5-1,TRBJ2-7
TGTGCCAGCAGTTCAGGGTGGAACAGGTACGATGAGCAGTTCTTC,CASSSGWNRYDEQFF,NA,NA,TRBV5-4,TRBJ2-1
TGTGCCAGCAGTTACTCCGAGGGGGCGTCTCGTGGAGCTTTCTTT,CASSYSEGASRGAFF,NA,TRBD1,TRBV6-6,TRBJ1-1
TGTGCCAGCAGCCGACGGACTAGCAGACCCACAGATACGCAGTATTTT,CASSRRTSRPTDTQYF,NA,TRBD2,TRBV5-6,TRBJ2-3
TGTGCCAGCAGCTCCGATATCCGCAGGGAGGATCAGCCCCAGCATTTT,CASSSDIRREDQPQHF,NA,NA,TRBV5-5,TRBJ1-5
TGTGCCAGCAGTGACTCGGCAGCCTCCCAGGGCTACACCTTC,CASSDSAASQGYTF,once,NA,TRBV6-4,TRBJ1-2
TGTGCCAGCAGCGTAGTTGGGGGCCAGGAGACCCAGTACTTC,CASSVVGGQETQYF,NA,NA,TRBV9,TRBJ2-5
TGTGCCAGCAGCTATACAGGGGGCTGGGGCACAGATACGCAGTATTTT,CASSYTGGWGTDTQYF,NA,TRBD1,TRBV11-2,TRBJ2-3
TGTGCCAGCAGCTTAGATTCGCCGGGACAGGGGGCCTACGAGCAGTACTTC,CASSLDSPGQGAYEQYF,NA,TRBD1,TRBV11-3,TRBJ2-7
TGCGCCAGCTCCGGAGGCAGGAACTATGGCTACACCTTC,CASSGGRNYGYTF,NA,NA,TRBV5-1,TRBJ1-2
TGTGCCAGCAGCCCGAGTTTTCAAGAGACCCAGTACTTC,CASSPSFQETQYF,NA,NA,TRBV11-3,TRBJ2-5
TGTGCCAGCAGTTTATTCGGCCAGGGAGGGAACACTGAAGCTTTCTTT,CASSLFGQGGNTEAFF,NA,NA,TRBV27,TRBJ1-1
TGTGCCATCAGCAACCTACCGGGGATAAACACTGAAGCTTTCTTT,CAISNLPGINTEAFF,few,NA,TRBV10-3,TRBJ1-1
TGTGCCAGCAGCTTCTCGACAGGAGAGAATCAGCCCCAGCATTTT,CASSFSTGENQPQHF,NA,NA,TRBV11-2,TRBJ1-5
TGTGCCAGCAGCTCAGAAGAGACCCAGTACTTC,CASSSEETQYF,NA,NA,TRBV7-9,TRBJ2-5
TGTGCCAGTAGAATCGGGGGCAGTAGCAATCAGCCCCAGCATTTT,CASRIGGSSNQPQHF,NA,NA,TRBV19,TRBJ1-5
TGTGCCAGCAGCTTAGTAGGTAGCGGGAGGGTTGAGCAGTTCTTC,CASSLVGSGRVEQFF,NA,TRBD2,TRBV11-3,TRBJ2-1
TGTGCCAGCAGCACAACTAGCCCATGGCAGTTCTTC,CASSTTSPWQFF,once,NA,TRBV7-9,TRBJ2-1
TGTGCCAGCAGCTTAGGACAGGGGGCTGAAAAACTGTTTTTT,CASSLGQGAEKLFF,NA,TRBD1,TRBV7-2,TRBJ1-4
TGCGCCAGCAGTAGAGTGGCGGGAGGAACGCAGTATTTT,CASSRVAGGTQYF,once,TRBD2,TRBV10-1,TRBJ2-3
TGCGCCAGCAGCCAAGATAGTAGGGCGGGGGGAGAGACCCAGTACTTC,CASSQDSRAGGETQYF,NA,TRBD2,TRBV4-1,TRBJ2-5
TGCAGCGTTGCAGGTGTGGGACACATCTCCTACAATGAGCAGTTCTTC,CSVAGVGHISYNEQFF,few,NA,TRBV29-1,TRBJ2-1
TGTGCCAGCAGGAGATCGACCTTAGACAGATTAGATTCACCCCTCCACTTT,CASRRSTLDRLDSPLHF,once,NA,TRBV2,TRBJ1-6
TGTGCCAGCAGCGTAGAGGGTTACGGCTACACCTTC,CASSVEGYGYTF,once,NA,TRBV9,TRBJ1-2
TGTGCCAGCTCCGGGCAGGGAGGAAACACCATATATTTT,CASSGQGGNTIYF,few,NA,TRBV6-1,TRBJ1-3